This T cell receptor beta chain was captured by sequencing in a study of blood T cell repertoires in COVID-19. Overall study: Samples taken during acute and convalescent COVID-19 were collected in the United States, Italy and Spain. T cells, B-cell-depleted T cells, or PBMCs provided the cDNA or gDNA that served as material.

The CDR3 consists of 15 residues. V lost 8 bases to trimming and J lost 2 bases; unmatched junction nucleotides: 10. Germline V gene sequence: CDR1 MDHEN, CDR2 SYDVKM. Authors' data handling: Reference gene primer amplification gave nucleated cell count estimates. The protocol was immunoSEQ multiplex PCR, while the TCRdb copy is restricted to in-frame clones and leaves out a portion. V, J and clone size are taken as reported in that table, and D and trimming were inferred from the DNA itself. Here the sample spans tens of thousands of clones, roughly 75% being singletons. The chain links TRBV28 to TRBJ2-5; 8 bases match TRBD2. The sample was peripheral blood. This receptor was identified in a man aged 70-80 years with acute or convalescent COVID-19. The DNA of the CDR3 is TGTGCCAGCGGTGGCGGGGGGCGATCGCAAGAGACCCAGTACTTC. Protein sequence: CASGGGGRSQETQYF.